These 7 T cell receptor beta chains were all obtained from the same sample, sequenced in a study of molecular identifiers for immune sequencing clone quantification. From the PCR reads, TCRdb called clonotypes with MiXCR, one entry per CDR3 protein. In the table there are around 300,000 distinct CDR3 sequences, about a quarter of which are singletons. The sequencing input was naive CD8+ T cells from blood, with Jurkat cell RNA spiked in. As for subset: FACS-sorted CD8+CD4-CCR7+CD45RA+ naive T cells. The receptor source for this set is a human donor in good health. Some libraries in this study had Jurkat cell RNA spiked in.

This sequence joins TRBV7-9 and TRBJ1-4; 8 nucleotides match TRBD1. The trim removed 2 bases at V and 1 base at J, leaving 3 bases unmatched. The germline CDR1 and CDR2 sequences are SEHNR and FQNEAQ (reference sequence). The CDR3 sequence is 16 residues long. The CDR3 DNA is TGTGCCAGCAGCTTAAAACAGGGGGGAACTAATGAAAAACTGTTTTTT. Translating gives CASSLKQGGTNEKLFF.

The genes are TRBV4-1 and TRBJ2-1; 16 bases are shared with TRBD2. The germline gives CDR1 MGHRA, CDR2 YSYEKL. The CDR3 runs 16 residues. J lost 6 bases, V lost 4 bases, and 3 bases had no gene match. In DNA form, the CDR3 reads TGCGCCAGCAGCCTAGGGACTAGCGGGGGGGCCAATGAGCAGTTCTTC. This encodes CASSLGTSGGANEQFF.

Here the CDR3 reads CAISDPTVSNQPQHF. CDR3 sequence (DNA): TGTGCCATCAGTGATCCGACAGTTAGCAATCAGCCCCAGCATTTT. J is TRBJ1-5 and V is TRBV10-3; weak D call: TRBD1 (5 bases). The germline gives CDR1 ENHRY, CDR2 SYGVKD. V dropped 3 bases and J dropped 0 bases, with 9 bases sitting between them. The CDR3 totals 15 residues.

This clonotype was detected only a few times. The gene calls are TRBV6-5 and TRBJ1-1; D remains ambiguous. The V gene lost 0 bases and the J gene lost 1 base, with 15 bases spanning the gap. The CDR3 extends over 17 amino acids. The germline CDR1 and CDR2 sequences are MNHEY and SVGAGI. This CDR3 reads CASSYSGEGFTNTEAFF. In DNA, the CDR3 is TGTGCCAGCAGTTACTCTGGGGAGGGCTTCACGAACACTGAAGCTTTCTTT.

This clonotype was picked up many times. The rearrangement joins TRBV7-6 to TRBJ2-7; unclear D gene. The V gene's germline CDR1 is SGHVS and CDR2 FNYEAQ. CDR3 length: 13 amino acids. V gave up 5 bases and J gave up 3 bases, with 11 bases separating them. The CDR3 sequence is CASSPGMGYEQYF. The DNA of the CDR3 is TGTGCCAGCAGCCCCGGAATGGGCTACGAGCAGTACTTC.

The sample holds many counts of this clonotype. V is TRBV12-5 and J is TRBJ2-1, with TRBD2 as a possible D gene (5 bases). Germline CDR1 and CDR2: LGHNT and FRNRAP. Trimming pared 5 bases from V and 10 bases from J, leaving 15 bases between. This CDR3 is 13 amino acids long. For the CDR3, the DNA is TGTGCTAGTGGTATGAGTGGAGGACCCGAGCAGTTCTTC. Translated: CASGMSGGPEQFF.

This clonotype was seen ten or more times. The chain couples TRBV5-4 to TRBJ2-7; 7 positions match TRBD2. V shed 0 bases, J shed 2 bases, and the junction held 2 bases outside the gene matches. Germline CDR1 is SGHNT and CDR2 is YYREEE (reference sequence). This CDR3 has 14 residues. Here the CDR3 DNA reads TGTGCCAGCAGCTTGGACGGGGGGACCTACGAGCAGTACTTC. It encodes CASSLDGGTYEQYF.